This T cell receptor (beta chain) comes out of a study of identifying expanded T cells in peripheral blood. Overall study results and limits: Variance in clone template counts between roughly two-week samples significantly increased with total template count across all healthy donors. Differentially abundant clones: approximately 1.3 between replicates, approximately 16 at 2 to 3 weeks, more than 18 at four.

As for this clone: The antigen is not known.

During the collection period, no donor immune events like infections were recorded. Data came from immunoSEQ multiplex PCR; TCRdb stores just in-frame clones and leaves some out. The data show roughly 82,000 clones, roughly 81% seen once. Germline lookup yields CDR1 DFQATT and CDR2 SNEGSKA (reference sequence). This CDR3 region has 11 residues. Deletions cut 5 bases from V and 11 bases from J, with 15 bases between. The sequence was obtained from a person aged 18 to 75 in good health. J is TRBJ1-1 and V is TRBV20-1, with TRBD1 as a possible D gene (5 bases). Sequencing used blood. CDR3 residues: CSALTGPLAFF. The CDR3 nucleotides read TGCAGTGCTCTTACAGGCCCCCTCGCTTTCTTT.